These T cell receptor beta chains were read from a single sample in a study of T cells in Graves' hyperthyroidism and ophthalmopathy. TCRdb passed the multiplex PCR reads through MiXCR, listing each CDR3 protein once. The sample consists of around 190,000 distinct CDR3 sequences, about a sixth of them appearing once. What was sequenced was blood. The origin of the receptors is a woman between 45 and 60 years old with Graves' hyperthyroidism. Each CDR3 is given without its conserved first and last residue.

J,V,CDR3
TRBJ1-3,TRBV6-6,ASSYSGRAGNTIY
TRBJ1-5,TRBV19,ASRQGIGISNQPQH
TRBJ1-1,TRBV6-2/TRBV6-3,ATGTGYTEAF
TRBJ1-2,TRBV19,ASSSAGQGGYGYT
TRBJ2-3,TRBV2,ASDRSTDTQY
TRBJ1-5,TRBV10-2,ASSESGTNQPQH
TRBJ1-1,TRBV27,ASSFARKNTEAF
TRBJ2-1,TRBV7-2,ASSPQVMGAYNEQF
TRBJ1-3,TRBV6-2/TRBV6-3,ASSYFSGFAGNTIY
TRBJ1-1,TRBV12-3/TRBV12-4,ASSPRTRNTEAF
TRBJ1-1,TRBV19,ASTDRVNTEAF
TRBJ2-7,TRBV6-1,ASSSGTEYEQY
TRBJ2-3,TRBV28,ASSFTGTFTDTQY
TRBJ2-1,TRBV2,ASSAPGQGARNEQF
TRBJ2-3,TRBV3-1,ASSLERTDTQY
TRBJ2-7,TRBV6-1,ASRRSKSYEQY
TRBJ1-2,TRBV19,ASTKGLYYGYT
TRBJ1-5,TRBV6-1,ASQSNQPQH
TRBJ2-5,TRBV7-2,ASSLAEVLPHQETQY
TRBJ1-2,TRBV7-9,ASSYPGSYGYT
TRBJ2-5,TRBV28,ASSLKAGRGTQY
TRBJ1-1,TRBV7-3,ASSQGRGHTEAF
TRBJ1-1,TRBV7-9,ASSFGETEAF
TRBJ2-5,TRBV3-1,ASSPPMQETQY
TRBJ1-5,TRBV6-5,ASSYRHLGNQPQH
TRBJ2-7,TRBV7-9,ASSLGSGLADYEQY
TRBJ1-2,TRBV5-1,ASSLKVGTGGSGGYT
TRBJ2-5,TRBV18,ASSPGTLQETQY
TRBJ2-3,TRBV11-2,ASSLTATDTQY